This is a list of T cell receptor beta chains from one sample in a study of cytomegalovirus exposure and HLA in healthy donors. Data came from immunoSEQ multiplex PCR; TCRdb stores just in-frame clones and leaves some out. The sample consists of 150,000 to 200,000 clones, approximately 88% of them appearing once. What was sequenced was PBMCs. All receptors come from a woman in her forties or fifties in good health and CMV-seropositive. CDR3s include the opening cysteine and the closing phenylalanine or tryptophan. A D gene is named only where the DNA matches it firmly.

D	length	V	CDR3
.	14	TRBV4-2	CASSQGRNDKMAFF
TRBD2	16	TRBV7-9	CASSLRAGGQVDTQYF
.	15	TRBV18	CASSPPGGRDQPQHF
.	12	TRBV5-6	CASTRLAYEQYF
TRBD1	15	TRBV29-1	CSAKGSTGGAGGYTF
TRBD1	15	TRBV7-6	CASSHLTGGNNEQYF
TRBD1	14	TRBV7-9	CASSSDRGGNIQYF
TRBD1	11	TRBV27	CASRWDSEAFF
.	11	TRBV30	CAWSADSEQFF
TRBD1	15	TRBV5-4	CASSRGQGTAYEQYF